A single sample gave rise to the 8 T cell receptor beta chains below, sequenced in a study of cytomegalovirus exposure and HLA in healthy donors. Primers included in the PCR were 60 Vbeta and 13 Jbeta primers. Assay: immunoSEQ multiplex PCR; the TCRdb copy retains only in-frame clones and omits some. This sample's clone table lists 150,000 to 200,000 clones. Sequencing was performed on PBMCs. The source is a boy aged 5-17 years in good health and CMV-seronegative.

The chain uses TRBV28 and TRBJ2-5; TRBD2 is a possible D gene (7 bases). CDR3 length: 15 residues. CDR1 and CDR2 (germline): MDHEN, SYDVKM. V lost 10 bases and J 1 base, leaving 19 bases between the germline ends. The DNA of the CDR3 is TGTGCCACCGCGAATGGGGGGGCCGCCCAAGAGACCCAGTACTTC. Its protein is CATANGGAAQETQYF.

This chain joins TRBV7-3 and TRBJ1-1; 8 bases map to TRBD1. V trimming: 6 bases; J trimming: 4 bases; junction bases outside the gene matches: 7. The CDR3 is made up of 14 amino acids. Per germline, CDR1 SGHTA and CDR2 FQGTGA. The CDR3 reads CASRADRESTEAFF. The CDR3 DNA is TGTGCCAGCAGGGCGGACAGGGAGAGCACTGAAGCTTTCTTT.

The chain combines TRBV2 with TRBJ2-5; 7 positions agree with TRBD1. J lost 5 bases, V lost 2 bases, and 11 bases had no gene match. The CDR3 loop spans 16 amino acids. The germline V gene has CDR1 SNHLY and CDR2 FYNNEI. This chain's CDR3 is CASSETIRGRGETQYF. The CDR3 region has the DNA TGTGCCAGCAGTGAAACTATAAGGGGGCGCGGGGAGACCCAGTACTTC.

The rearrangement uses TRBV14 and TRBJ2-3; D might be TRBD2 (7 bases). The CDR3 loop spans 17 amino acids. The germline V gene encodes CDR1 SGHDN and CDR2 FVKESK. The V end was cut by 1 base, the J end by 5 bases, with 19 bases between. CDR3 DNA sequence: TGTGCCAGCAGCCAAGTATCCATTCGGGGGGCGGGAGATACGCAGTATTTT. Protein: CASSQVSIRGAGDTQYF. Full variable domain (missing parts from reference TRBV14 and TRBJ2-3): EAGVTQFPSHSVIEKGQTVTLRCDPISGHDNLYWYRRVMGKEIKFLLHFVKESKQDESGMPNNRFLAERTGGTYSTLKVQPAELEDSGVYFCASSQVSIRGAGDTQYFGPGTRLTVL.

The rearrangement uses TRBV6-1 and TRBJ1-2; 10 nucleotides agree with TRBD1. Germline V gives CDR1 MNHNS, CDR2 SASEGT. V lost 10 bases and J lost 3; bases outside the gene matches: 8. The CDR3 has 14 residues. The CDR3 coding sequence is TGTGCCACCGCCGCCGGGACAGGGGACTATGGCTACACCTTC. It translates to CATAAGTGDYGYTF.

V is TRBV19 and J is TRBJ2-3; 12 nucleotides match TRBD2. The CDR3 extends over 16 amino acids. The germline gives CDR1 LNHDA, CDR2 SQIVND (reference sequence). After removal of 6 bases from V and 4 bases from J, the junction contained 8 bases not matched to a gene. DNA of the CDR3: TGTGCCAGTAGCATTCTAGCGGGGGGGCTGTCAGATACGCAGTATTTT. This sequence encodes CASSILAGGLSDTQYF. The variable domain in full, with the rest retrieved from reference TRBV19 and TRBJ2-3, is DGGITQSPKYLFRKEGQNVTLSCEQNLNHDAMYWYRQDPGQGLRLIYYSQIVNDFQKGDIAEGYSVSREKKESFPLTVTSAQKNPTAFYLCASSILAGGLSDTQYFGPGTRLTVL.

The chain combines TRBV19 with TRBJ2-5; 9 bases line up with TRBD1. The CDR3 covers 14 residues. Germline CDR1 is LNHDA and CDR2 is SQIVND (reference sequence). V lost 6 bases and J lost 3; bases outside the gene matches: 5. The CDR3 reads CASSSDRGKETQYF. In DNA form, the CDR3 reads TGTGCCAGTAGCTCGGACAGGGGCAAAGAGACCCAGTACTTC.

The chain combines TRBV14 with TRBJ1-2; tentative D call: TRBD1 (5 bases). Germline V gene lookup returns CDR1 SGHDN and CDR2 FVKESK. V lost 3 bases and J lost 4, with 9 bases in between. The CDR3 runs 13 residues. The CDR3 protein is CASSHQGSYGYTF. CDR3 DNA sequence: TGTGCCAGCAGCCACCAGGGAAGCTATGGCTACACCTTC.